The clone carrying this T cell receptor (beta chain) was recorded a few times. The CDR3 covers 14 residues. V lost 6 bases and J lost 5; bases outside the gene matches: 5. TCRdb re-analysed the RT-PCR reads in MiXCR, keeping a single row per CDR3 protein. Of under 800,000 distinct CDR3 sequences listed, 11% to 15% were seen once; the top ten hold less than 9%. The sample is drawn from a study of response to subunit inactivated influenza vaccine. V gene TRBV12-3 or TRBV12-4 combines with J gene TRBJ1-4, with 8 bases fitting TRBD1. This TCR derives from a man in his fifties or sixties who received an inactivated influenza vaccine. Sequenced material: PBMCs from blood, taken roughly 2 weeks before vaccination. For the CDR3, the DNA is TGTGCCAGCAGCGACAGGGGTCTAAATGAAAAACTGTTTTTT. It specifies CASSDRGLNEKLFF.